The clone carrying this TCR beta chain has more than one count but fewer than ten. The data stem from a study of blood T cell repertoires in COVID-19. In the study overall: PBMCs, B-cell-depleted T cells, or T cells provided the cDNA or gDNA that made up the material.

In Cohort 3, a recovered donor had either two negative PCRs, clearance, or symptom resolution. Using immunoSEQ multiplex PCR, the repertoire was profiled, and TCRdb retains in-frame clones only, with some absent. The sample lists 290,000 or so clones; 80% to 95% were seen once. The CDR3 is 19 residues long. CDR1 is LNHDA, CDR2 SQIVND, per germline (reference sequence). V shed 1 base, J shed 5 bases, and the junction held 15 bases outside the gene matches. The sequenced sample consisted of PBMCs or T cells enriched from blood (not recorded which). The chain combines TRBV19 with TRBJ2-1; 9 bases are a match to TRBD2. The TCR originated in a woman between 25 and 40 years old who had recovered from COVID-19. The CDR3 protein is CASSIGESSLAGPNNEQFF. The CDR3 DNA follows: TGTGCCAGTAGTATAGGAGAGTCGTCCCTAGCGGGACCAAACAATGAGCAGTTCTTC. The variable domain in full, completed from reference TRBV19 and TRBJ2-1, reads DGGITQSPKYLFRKEGQNVTLSCEQNLNHDAMYWYRQDPGQGLRLIYYSQIVNDFQKGDIAEGYSVSREKKESFPLTVTSAQKNPTAFYLCASSIGESSLAGPNNEQFFGPGTRLTVL.